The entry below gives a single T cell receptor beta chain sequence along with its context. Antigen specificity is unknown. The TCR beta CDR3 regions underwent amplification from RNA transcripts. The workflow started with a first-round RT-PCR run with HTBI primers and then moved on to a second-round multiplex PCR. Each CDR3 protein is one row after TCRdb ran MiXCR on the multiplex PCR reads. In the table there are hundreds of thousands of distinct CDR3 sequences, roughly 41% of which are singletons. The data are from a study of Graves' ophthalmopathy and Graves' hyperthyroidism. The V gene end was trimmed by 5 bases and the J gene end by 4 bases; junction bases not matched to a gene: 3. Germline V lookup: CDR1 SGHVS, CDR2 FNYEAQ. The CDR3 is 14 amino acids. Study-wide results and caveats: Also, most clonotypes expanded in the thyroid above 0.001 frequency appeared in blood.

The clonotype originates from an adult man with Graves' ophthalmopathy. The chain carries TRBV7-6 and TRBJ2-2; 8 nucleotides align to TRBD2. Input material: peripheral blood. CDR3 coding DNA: TGTGCCAGCAGCCGGACTAGCCTCACCGGGGAGCTGTTTTTT. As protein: CASSRTSLTGELFF. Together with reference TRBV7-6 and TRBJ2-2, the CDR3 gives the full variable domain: GAGVSQSPRYKVTKRGQDVALRCDPISGHVSLYWYRQALGQGPEFLTYFNYEAQQDKSGLPNDRFSAERPEGSISTLTIQRTEQRDSAMYRCASSRTSLTGELFFGEGSRLTVL.